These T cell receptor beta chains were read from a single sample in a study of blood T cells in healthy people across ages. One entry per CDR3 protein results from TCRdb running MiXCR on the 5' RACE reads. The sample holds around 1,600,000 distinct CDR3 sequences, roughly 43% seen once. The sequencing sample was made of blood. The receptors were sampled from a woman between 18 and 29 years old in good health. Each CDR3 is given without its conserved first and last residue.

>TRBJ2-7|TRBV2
ASSEQRGEQY
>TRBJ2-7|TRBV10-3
AISSGDRGLASGEQY
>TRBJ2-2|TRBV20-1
SARILDLPGELF
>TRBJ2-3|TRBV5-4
ASSGDYSTDTQY
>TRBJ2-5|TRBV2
ASKEWGETQY
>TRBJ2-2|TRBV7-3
ASSLTLTPNTGELF
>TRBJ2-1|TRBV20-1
SASGKASGRKHNEQF
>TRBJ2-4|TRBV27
ASRKGAREQY
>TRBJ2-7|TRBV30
AWSQVYEQY
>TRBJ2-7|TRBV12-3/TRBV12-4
ASSLVGSEQY
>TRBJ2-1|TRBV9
ASSAAGGAGEQF
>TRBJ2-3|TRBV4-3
ASSRDGQYTDTQY
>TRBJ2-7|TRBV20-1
SARVRLSSYEQY
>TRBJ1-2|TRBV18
ASSPAGVGGYT
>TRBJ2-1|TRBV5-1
ASRTALGYNEQF
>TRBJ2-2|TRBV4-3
ASSQDDGWGGELF
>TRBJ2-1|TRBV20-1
SAYAGAGAKGNEQF
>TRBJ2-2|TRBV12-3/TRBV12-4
ASTPGQGGSGELF
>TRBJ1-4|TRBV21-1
ASVREPEKLF
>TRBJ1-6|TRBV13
ASSLRGAYSPLH
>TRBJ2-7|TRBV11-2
ASSPLAAEQY
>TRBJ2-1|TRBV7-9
ASSEVRWEQF
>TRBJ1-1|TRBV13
ASSNPASNTEAF
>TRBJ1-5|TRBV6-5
ASSYGTGGNQPQH
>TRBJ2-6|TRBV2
ASSEHGGLGANVLT
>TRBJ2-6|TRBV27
ASRRQSGANVLT
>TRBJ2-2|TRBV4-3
ASSQGRGRNTGELF
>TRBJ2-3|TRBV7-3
ASSPSLRPTDTQY
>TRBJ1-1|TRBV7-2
ASSFGPGPMNTEAF
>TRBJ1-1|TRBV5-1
ASKLAVDKNTEAF
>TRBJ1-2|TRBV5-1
ASSLGPGNYGYT
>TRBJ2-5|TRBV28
ASRTPLRETQY
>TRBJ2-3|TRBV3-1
ASGGLAGVVSTQY
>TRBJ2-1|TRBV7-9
ASSPVGSAERNEQF
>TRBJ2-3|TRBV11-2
ASSFGWTDTQY
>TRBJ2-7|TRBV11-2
ASLDKTSGIVFNEQY
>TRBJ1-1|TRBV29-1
SVERTYTEAF
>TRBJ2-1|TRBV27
ASSSHLDNEQF
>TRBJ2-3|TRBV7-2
ASSLLGSGFSTDTQY
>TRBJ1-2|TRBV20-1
SATPSSGPEGYT
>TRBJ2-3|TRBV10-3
AISEGVSTDTQY
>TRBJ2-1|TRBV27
ASSSGTGGREQF
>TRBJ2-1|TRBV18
ASSPGQGETQF
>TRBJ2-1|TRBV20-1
SARDRGLWGGTYNEQF
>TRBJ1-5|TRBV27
ASGPRQGHQPQH
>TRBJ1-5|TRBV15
ATSRAGGGNQPQH
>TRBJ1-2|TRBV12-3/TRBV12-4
ASSTAGVNYGYT
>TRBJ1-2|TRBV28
ASSTTESYGYT
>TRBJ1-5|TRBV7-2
ASSPQFGQPQH
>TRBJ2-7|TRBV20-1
SAGDATSGRKYEQY
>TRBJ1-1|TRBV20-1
SASQGVDTEAF